Described below is a single TCR beta chain sequence and its context. The ends lost 9 bases at V and 0 bases at J; junction bases unmatched: 2. The CDR3 contains 13 residues. Looked up from germline, CDR1 is MDHEN and CDR2 is SYDVKM. With random hexamers, roughly 0.45 to 1 ug RNA was reverse transcribed. The TCR beta CDR3 was amplified by immunoSEQ multiplex PCR across 54 Vbeta, 13 Jbeta. Each CDR3 protein gets one entry after TCRdb re-called the immunoSEQ multiplex PCR reads with MiXCR. The table records approximately 150,000 distinct CDR3 sequences, around 93% of them present only once. TCR beta sequences were obtained from blood CD8+ and CD4+ T cells. The data are from a study of CD8 T cells in Susac syndrome.

The sequenced material came from CD4+ T cells from PBMCs. This sequence joins TRBV28 and TRBJ1-2, with 9 bases aligning to TRBD1. This TCR was recovered from a human donor in good health. This CDR3 reads CASRDRANYGYTF. The CDR3 DNA follows: TGTGCCAGTAGGGACAGGGCTAACTATGGCTACACCTTC.